This record concerns one T cell receptor beta chain sequence. Its antigen is unidentified. The data originate from a study of T cell responses to AZD1222 COVID-19 vaccine. This CDR3 has 13 residues. Per the germline V gene, CDR1 is SNHLY and CDR2 is FYNNEI. V was pared by 6 bases and J by 7 bases, with 15 bases between. General study points: Repertoire sampling occurred only after the peak T cell response. Baseline seropositives among AZD1222 recipients totaled only five to seven. The CD4 TCRs associated with vaccination extended across spike and predominated at 160-218 and 743-854. Rises in breadth and depth of Spike-specific TCRs came after two AZD1222 doses.

Repertoires were generated with immunoSEQ multiplex PCR, while TCRdb's copy carries only in-frame clones and drops some. The sample gives over 150,000 clones, approximately 90% of which show up once; 4% to 5.5% is in the top ten. The V gene is TRBV2, the J gene TRBJ1-2; D remains ambiguous. The sequence was obtained from an adult who received the AZD1222 COVID-19 vaccine. Sequencing was performed on peripheral blood, taken 28 days after the second AZD1222 dose. CDR3 region: CASSPQRLVGYTF. The CDR3 DNA reads TGTGCCAGCAGCCCTCAGAGGCTGGTTGGCTACACCTTC.